These 22 T cell receptor beta chains were all obtained from the same sample, sequenced in a study of T cell changes during pregnancy in multiple sclerosis (dated by TCRdb to between 2018 and 2020). The library came from the immunoSEQ multiplex PCR assay. Here the immuneACCESS table is served through TCRdb, limited to in-frame sequences with V and J called. Missing clones are a known gap in these copies; in checked studies unresolved V genes cover under half, and the rest lacks a known reason. This sample is represented by fewer than 80,000 clones; roughly 90% of them were singletons. 0.29% of the sample goes to the ten largest clones. The sample consisted of CD4+ T cells from peripheral blood mononuclear cells, taken in the third trimester of pregnancy. The receptors stem from a female donor in good health, enrolled as a control in a pregnancy study.

J is TRBJ2-2 and V is TRBV4-3, with TRBD1 matching 8 bases. Looked up from germline, CDR1 is LGHNA and CDR2 is YSLEER. This CDR3 is 17 amino acids long. V lost 3 bases to trimming and J lost 3 bases; unmatched junction nucleotides: 9. CDR3 sequence: CASSHMGRGRDTGELFF. The CDR3 DNA sequence: TGCGCCAGCAGCCATATGGGCAGGGGGCGAGACACCGGGGAGCTGTTTTTT.

This chain joins TRBV25-1 and TRBJ2-4, with D maybe TRBD1 (6 bases). Per the germline V gene, CDR1 is MGHDK and CDR2 is SYGVNS. CDR3 size: 15 residues. Trimming removed 4 bases at V and 2 bases at J, with 12 bases between. This CDR3 is CASSGTGHPKNIQYF. The DNA of the CDR3 is TGTGCCAGCAGTGGCACGGGACACCCCAAAAACATTCAGTACTTC.

The rearrangement uses TRBV6-6 and TRBJ2-7; D possibly corresponds to TRBD2 (7 bases). The germline V gene encodes CDR1 MNHNY and CDR2 SVGAGI (reference sequence). Trimming took off 4 bases at V and 5 bases at J, with 21 bases between the two ends. This CDR3 region has 16 residues. CDR3 coding DNA: TGTGCCAGCAGTTTCCACAGGGACTATGCCTCTAACGAGCAGTACTTC. It encodes CASSFHRDYASNEQYF.

V gene TRBV11-3 combines with J gene TRBJ2-4, with TRBD2 identical over 11 bases. With 5 bases clipped from V and 3 bases from J, the junction kept 3 bases outside the gene matches. CDR3 length equals 15 residues. CDR1 is SGHNT, CDR2 YENEEA, per germline. CDR3 protein: CASSPGLAVKNIQYF. CDR3 sequence (DNA): TGTGCCAGCAGCCCGGGACTAGCGGTCAAAAACATTCAGTACTTC.

The chain is built from TRBV5-6 and TRBJ2-5; 9 positions match TRBD2. J gave up 0 bases and V 7 bases, and 10 bases lay outside the gene matches. The CDR3 is 16 residues long. CDR1 and CDR2 (germline): SGHDT, YYEEEE. CDR3 sequence: CASSYGGGAHQETQYF. CDR3 DNA: TGTGCCAGCTCGTATGGCGGGGGGGCCCACCAAGAGACCCAGTACTTC.

V usage is TRBV19 and J usage is TRBJ1-3; D gene unclear. This CDR3 comprises 12 residues. Germline CDR1 and CDR2: LNHDA and SQIVND (reference sequence). V lost 7 bases to trimming and J lost 0 bases, with 4 bases between them. The CDR3 bases are TGTGCCAGTACCAACTCTGGAAACACCATATATTTT. Its translation: CASTNSGNTIYF. Using reference TRBV19 and TRBJ1-3 for the parts outside the CDR3, the full variable domain is DGGITQSPKYLFRKEGQNVTLSCEQNLNHDAMYWYRQDPGQGLRLIYYSQIVNDFQKGDIAEGYSVSREKKESFPLTVTSAQKNPTAFYLCASTNSGNTIYFGEGSWLTVV.

The genes are TRBV25-1 and TRBJ1-2; D may be TRBD1 (5 bases). Germline loops: CDR1 MGHDK, CDR2 SYGVNS. Trimming took 6 bases from V and 6 from J, leaving 14 bases between them. The CDR3 totals 13 residues. CDR3 in DNA: TGTGCCAGCAGCGTTCTCAGGGAGGATGGCTACACCTTC. Its protein is CASSVLREDGYTF.

The V and J genes are TRBV19 and TRBJ1-1, with a weak D call TRBD1 (6 bases). Germline V gives CDR1 LNHDA, CDR2 SQIVND (reference sequence). The V end lost 2 bases, the J end lost 6 bases, and 13 bases lay between the germline ends. This CDR3 region has 14 residues. DNA of the CDR3: TGTGCCAGTAGTATAAATACAGGGTCATCTGAAGCTTTCTTT. Residues: CASSINTGSSEAFF.

The V gene is TRBV5-1, the J gene TRBJ1-2, with TRBD1 matching over 7 bases. Germline V CDR1 and CDR2: SGHRS, YFSETQ. There are 13 residues in the CDR3. The ends lost 0 bases at V and 8 bases at J; junction bases unmatched: 4. Here the CDR3 reads CASSLEQGNGYTF. The CDR3, as DNA: TGCGCCAGCAGCTTGGAACAGGGGAACGGCTACACCTTC.

This rearrangement joins TRBV11-1 to TRBJ1-1; no firm D call. The germline gives CDR1 SGHAT, CDR2 FQDESV (reference sequence). The V and J ends lost 2 bases and 3 bases respectively, with 13 bases between them. The CDR3 is 15 amino acids. DNA for the CDR3: TGTGCCAGCAGCTTATTCCGGGGTGGGGACACTGAAGCTTTCTTT. As protein: CASSLFRGGDTEAFF. Variable domain in full (rest from reference TRBV11-1 and TRBJ1-1): EAEVAQSPRYKITEKSQAVAFWCDPISGHATLYWYRQILGQGPELLVQFQDESVVDDSQLPKDRFSAERLKGVDSTLKIQPAELGDSAMYLCASSLFRGGDTEAFFGQGTRLTVV.

The chain employs TRBV7-3 and TRBJ2-1; TRBD2 matches at 8 bases. V was pared by 5 bases and J by 0 bases, with 6 bases of the junction left unmatched. Germline V lookup: CDR1 SGHTA, CDR2 FQGTGA. This CDR3 region has 16 residues. The CDR3 is CASSLVAGSSYNEQFF. Here the CDR3 DNA reads TGTGCCAGCAGCCTAGTAGCGGGGAGCTCCTACAATGAGCAGTTCTTC.

The table lists this clone with a few counts. The J gene is TRBJ1-2, the V gene TRBV18; D is possibly TRBD1 (6 bases). Germline CDR1 and CDR2: KGHSH and LQKENI. The CDR3 loop spans 16 amino acids. Between the trimmed V and J ends, which lost 3 bases and 2 bases, there was a span of 16 bases. CDR3 DNA: TGTGCCAGCTCACCTATCGACCGGACAGACAACTATGGCTACACCTTC. Residues: CASSPIDRTDNYGYTF.

This chain connects TRBV19 to TRBJ2-5, with 12 bases that match TRBD2. This CDR3 comprises 15 residues. After removal of 3 bases from V and 5 bases from J, the junction contained 4 bases not matched to a gene. Germline CDR1 LNHDA, CDR2 SQIVND (reference sequence). In DNA form, the CDR3 reads TGTGCCAGTAGTATCTCTAGCGGGGGGGGTGAGACCCAGTACTTC. Translation gives CASSISSGGGETQYF.

The gene calls are TRBV19 and TRBJ2-3, with D perhaps TRBD2 (5 bases). CDR3 size: 14 residues. V was pared by 1 base and J by 0 bases, with 5 bases between. The germline V gene has CDR1 LNHDA and CDR2 SQIVND (reference sequence). The CDR3 sequence is CASSIAGSTDTQYF. The CDR3 DNA follows: TGTGCCAGTAGTATAGCGGGGAGCACAGATACGCAGTATTTT.

This clone was recorded only once. V usage is TRBV7-2 and J usage is TRBJ2-1; 10 positions match TRBD2. Trimming cost V 5 bases and J 4 bases; bases outside gene matches: 5. Germline V gene sequence: CDR1 SGHTA, CDR2 FQGNSA. This CDR3 region has 15 residues. CDR3 in amino acids: CASSQRGGSYNEQFF. The DNA of the CDR3 is TGTGCCAGCAGCCAGCGGGGGGGTTCATACAATGAGCAGTTCTTC.

This clone showed up just a few times. The V gene is TRBV28, the J gene TRBJ1-1; D possibly corresponds to TRBD1 (6 bases). Trimming shortened V by 7 bases and J by 7 bases, and 10 bases separated the two germline ends. The CDR3 extends over 11 amino acids. Looked up from germline, CDR1 is MDHEN and CDR2 is SYDVKM. CDR3 loop: CASILTGEAFF. The CDR3 nucleotides are TGTGCCAGCATCCTGACAGGTGAAGCTTTCTTT.

The V gene is TRBV7-9, the J gene TRBJ2-1; possibly TRBD2 for D (6 bases). Germline V gene sequence: CDR1 SEHNR, CDR2 FQNEAQ (reference sequence). V was trimmed by 4 bases and J by 0 bases, leaving 10 bases between them. CDR3 length: 15 residues. The CDR3 sequence: CASSYWGVSYNEQFF. CDR3 DNA sequence: TGTGCCAGCAGCTACTGGGGGGTCTCCTACAATGAGCAGTTCTTC.

The genes are TRBV7-3 and TRBJ1-1, with a weak D call TRBD1 (5 bases). This CDR3 contains 14 residues. The ends were cut back, 5 bases at V and 0 bases at J, with 10 bases in the middle. Germline V gives CDR1 SGHTA, CDR2 FQGTGA. CDR3 protein: CASSPGGMNTEAFF. CDR3 coding DNA: TGTGCCAGCAGCCCCGGGGGAATGAACACTGAAGCTTTCTTT.

The V call is TRBV30, the J call TRBJ1-2, with TRBD1 identical over 9 bases. The germline CDR1 and CDR2 sequences are GTSNPN and SVGIG (reference sequence). The CDR3 loop spans 15 amino acids. Trimming removed 0 bases from V and 7 bases from J; junction bases left unmatched: 9. CDR3 DNA sequence: TGTGCCTGGAGTGTCTTGAGGACAGGGGCGGCTGGCTACACCTTC. Its protein is CAWSVLRTGAAGYTF.

The chain employs TRBV27 and TRBJ1-2, with 9 bases aligning to TRBD1. The germline V gene encodes CDR1 MNHEY and CDR2 SMNVEV (reference sequence). The trim removed 3 bases at V and 2 bases at J, leaving 10 bases unmatched. The CDR3 covers 17 residues. CDR3: CASSFLTPGQGNYGYTF. CDR3 DNA: TGTGCCAGCAGTTTCTTAACACCCGGACAGGGGAACTATGGCTACACCTTC.

The chain uses TRBV5-1 and TRBJ1-2; 8 bases are shared with TRBD1. V was pared by 4 bases and J by 0 bases, with 5 bases of the junction left unmatched. CDR1 and CDR2 from the germline V gene are SGHRS and YFSETQ. The CDR3 runs to 15 residues. This CDR3 is CASSARTGTNYGYTF. The CDR3 DNA sequence: TGCGCCAGCAGCGCGAGGACAGGGACTAACTATGGCTACACCTTC.

The rearrangement uses TRBV6-5 and TRBJ1-5; D might be TRBD1 (5 bases). Trimming took 4 bases from V and 4 from J, leaving 11 bases between them. The CDR3 has 14 residues. The germline V gene has CDR1 MNHEY and CDR2 SVGAGI. CDR3 nucleotide sequence: TGTGCCAGCAGTTTAGCAGGACAAAATCAGCCCCAGCATTTT. Its translation: CASSLAGQNQPQHF.